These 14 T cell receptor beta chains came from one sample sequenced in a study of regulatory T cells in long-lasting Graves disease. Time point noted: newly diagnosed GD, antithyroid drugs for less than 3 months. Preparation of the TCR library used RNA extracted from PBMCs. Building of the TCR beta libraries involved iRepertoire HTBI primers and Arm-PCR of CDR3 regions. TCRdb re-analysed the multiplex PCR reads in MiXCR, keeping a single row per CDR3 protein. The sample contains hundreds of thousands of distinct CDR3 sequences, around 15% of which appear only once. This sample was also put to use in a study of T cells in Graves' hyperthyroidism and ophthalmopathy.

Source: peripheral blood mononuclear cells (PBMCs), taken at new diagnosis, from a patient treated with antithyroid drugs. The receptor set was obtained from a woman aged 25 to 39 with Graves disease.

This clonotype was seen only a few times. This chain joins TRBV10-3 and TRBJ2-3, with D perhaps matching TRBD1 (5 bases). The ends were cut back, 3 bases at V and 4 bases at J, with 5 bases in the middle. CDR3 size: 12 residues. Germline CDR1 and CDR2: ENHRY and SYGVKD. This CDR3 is CAISDRADTQYF. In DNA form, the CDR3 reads TGTGCCATCAGTGACAGGGCAGATACGCAGTATTTT.

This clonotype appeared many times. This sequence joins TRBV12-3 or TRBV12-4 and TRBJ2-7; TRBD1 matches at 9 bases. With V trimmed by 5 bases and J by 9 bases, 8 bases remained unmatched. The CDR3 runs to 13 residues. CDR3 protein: CASSERGQGPQYF. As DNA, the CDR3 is TGTGCCAGCAGTGAACGAGGACAGGGGCCGCAGTACTTC.

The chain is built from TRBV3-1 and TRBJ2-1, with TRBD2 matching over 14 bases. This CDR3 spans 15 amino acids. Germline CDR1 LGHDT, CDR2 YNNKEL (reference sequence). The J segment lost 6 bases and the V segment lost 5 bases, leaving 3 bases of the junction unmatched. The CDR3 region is CASSKGTSGSNEQFF. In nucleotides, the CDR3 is TGTGCCAGCAGCAAGGGGACTAGCGGGAGCAATGAGCAGTTCTTC.

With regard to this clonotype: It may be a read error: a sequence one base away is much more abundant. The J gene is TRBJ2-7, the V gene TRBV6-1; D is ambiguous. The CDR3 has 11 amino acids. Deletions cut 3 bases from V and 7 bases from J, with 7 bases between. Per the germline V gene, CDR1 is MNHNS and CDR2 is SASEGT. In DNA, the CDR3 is TGTGCCAGCAGTGAGGCCTGGGAGCAGTACTTC. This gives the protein CASSEAWEQYF.

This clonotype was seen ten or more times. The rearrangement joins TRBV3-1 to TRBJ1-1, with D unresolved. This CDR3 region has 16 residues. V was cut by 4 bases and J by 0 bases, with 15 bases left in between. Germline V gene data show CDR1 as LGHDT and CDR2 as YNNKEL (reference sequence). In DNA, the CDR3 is TGTGCCAGCAGCCTGAGTCGCCTTAGGTTGAACACTGAAGCTTTCTTT. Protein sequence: CASSLSRLRLNTEAFF.

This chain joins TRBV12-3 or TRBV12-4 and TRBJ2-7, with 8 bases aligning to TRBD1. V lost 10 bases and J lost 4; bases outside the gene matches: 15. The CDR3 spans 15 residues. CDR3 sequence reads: CAISPGRGLRYEQYF. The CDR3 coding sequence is TGTGCCATCAGCCCCGGCAGGGGGCTTCGTTACGAGCAGTACTTC.

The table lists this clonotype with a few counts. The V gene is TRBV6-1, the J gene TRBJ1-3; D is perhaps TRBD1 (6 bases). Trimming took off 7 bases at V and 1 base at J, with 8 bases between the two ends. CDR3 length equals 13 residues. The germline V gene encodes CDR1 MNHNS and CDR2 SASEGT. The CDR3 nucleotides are TGTGCCAGCAAGGGACAATCTGGAAACACCATATATTTT. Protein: CASKGQSGNTIYF.

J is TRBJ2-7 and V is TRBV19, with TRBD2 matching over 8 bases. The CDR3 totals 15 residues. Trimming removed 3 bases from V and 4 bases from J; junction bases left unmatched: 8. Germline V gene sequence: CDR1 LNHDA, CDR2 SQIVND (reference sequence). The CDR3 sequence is CASSMGLGIGYEQYF. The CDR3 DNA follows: TGTGCCAGTAGTATGGGACTAGGGATCGGATACGAGCAGTACTTC.

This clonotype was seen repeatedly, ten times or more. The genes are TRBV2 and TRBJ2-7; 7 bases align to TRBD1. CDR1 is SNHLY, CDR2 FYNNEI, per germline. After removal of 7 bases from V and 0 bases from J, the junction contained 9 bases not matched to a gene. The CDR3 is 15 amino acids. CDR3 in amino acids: CASTYDRATSYEQYF. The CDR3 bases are TGTGCCAGCACATACGACAGGGCTACCTCCTACGAGCAGTACTTC.

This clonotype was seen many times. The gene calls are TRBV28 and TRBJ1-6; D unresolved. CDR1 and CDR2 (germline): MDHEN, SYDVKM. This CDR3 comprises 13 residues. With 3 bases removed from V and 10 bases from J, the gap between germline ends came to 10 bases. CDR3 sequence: CASSFEFQSPLHF. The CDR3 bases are TGTGCCAGCAGTTTTGAGTTTCAATCACCCCTCCACTTT. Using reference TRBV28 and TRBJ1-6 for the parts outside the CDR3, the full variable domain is DVKVTQSSRYLVKRTGEKVFLECVQDMDHENMFWYRQDPGLGLRLIYFSYDVKMKEKGDIPEGYSVSREKKERFSLILESASTNQTSMYLCASSFEFQSPLHFGNGTRLTVT.

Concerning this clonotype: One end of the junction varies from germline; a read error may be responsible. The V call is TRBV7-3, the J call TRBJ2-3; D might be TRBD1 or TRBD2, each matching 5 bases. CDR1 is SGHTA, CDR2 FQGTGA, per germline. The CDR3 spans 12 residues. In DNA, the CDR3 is TGTGCCAGCAGCTCGCCCAAGGGGACGCAGTGTTTT. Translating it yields CASSSPKGTQCF. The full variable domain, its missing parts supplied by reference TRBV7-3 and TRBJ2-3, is GAGVSQTPSNKVTEKGKYVELRCDPISGHTALYWYRQSLGQGPEFLIYFQGTGAADDSGLPNDRFFAVRPEGSVSTLKIQRTERGDSAVYLCASSSPKGTQCFGPGTRLTVL.

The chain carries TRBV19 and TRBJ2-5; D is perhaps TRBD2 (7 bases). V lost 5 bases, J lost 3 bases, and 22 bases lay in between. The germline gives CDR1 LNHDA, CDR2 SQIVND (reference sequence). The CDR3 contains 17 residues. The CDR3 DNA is TGTGCCAGTAGTCCCCGGTGGCAGAGGGGGAGGGAAGAGACCCAGTACTTC. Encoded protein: CASSPRWQRGREETQYF. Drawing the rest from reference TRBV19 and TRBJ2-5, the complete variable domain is DGGITQSPKYLFRKEGQNVTLSCEQNLNHDAMYWYRQDPGQGLRLIYYSQIVNDFQKGDIAEGYSVSREKKESFPLTVTSAQKNPTAFYLCASSPRWQRGREETQYFGPGTRLLVL.

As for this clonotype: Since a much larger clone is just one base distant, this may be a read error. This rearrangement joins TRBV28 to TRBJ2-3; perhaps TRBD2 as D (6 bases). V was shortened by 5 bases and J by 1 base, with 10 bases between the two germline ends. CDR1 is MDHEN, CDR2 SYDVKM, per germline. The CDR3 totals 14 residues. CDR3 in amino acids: CASSGGYGTDTQYF. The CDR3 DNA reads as TGTGCCAGCAGTGGGGGGTACGGCACAGATACGCAGTATTTT. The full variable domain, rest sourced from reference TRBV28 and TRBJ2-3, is DVKVTQSSRYLVKRTGEKVFLECVQDMDHENMFWYRQDPGLGLRLIYFSYDVKMKEKGDIPEGYSVSREKKERFSLILESASTNQTSMYLCASSGGYGTDTQYFGPGTRLTVL.

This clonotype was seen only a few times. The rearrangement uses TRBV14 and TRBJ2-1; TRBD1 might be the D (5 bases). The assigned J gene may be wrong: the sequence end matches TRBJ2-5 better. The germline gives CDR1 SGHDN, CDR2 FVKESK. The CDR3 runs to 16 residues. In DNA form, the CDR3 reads TGTGCCAGCAGCCAAGAATCGGGCAGACAGCAAGAGACCCAGTACTTC. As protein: CASSQESGRQQETQYF.